This T cell receptor beta chain was captured by sequencing in a study of response to subunit inactivated influenza vaccine. CDR1 KGHSH and CDR2 LQKENI come from the germline V gene. V shed 0 bases and J shed 2 bases, with 13 bases lying between them. CDR3 size: 16 residues. Via MiXCR, TCRdb re-called the RT-PCR reads, giving one row per CDR3 protein. Of some 520,000 distinct CDR3 sequences in the sample, more than 15% were seen once. This clonotype was counted a few times. Here the sequenced sample was CD4+ T cells sorted from PBMCs, taken 23 months after vaccination. The chain joins TRBV18 to TRBJ2-5; D unclear. The sequence came from a man in his fifties or sixties who received an inactivated influenza vaccine. For the CDR3, the DNA is TGTGCCAGCTCACCACCCATGACGACGGAACAAGAGACCCAGTACTTC. Its protein product is CASSPPMTTEQETQYF.